Described below is a single T cell receptor (beta chain) sequence and its context. Its antigen is unknown. It has no much larger one-base neighbor in the sample; base qualities were not kept. All donors were healthy Caucasians. Receptor libraries were prepared by 5' RACE. Sequencing was carried out with an Illumina HiSeq 2000. Template switching introduced a universal primer binding site; the final cDNA contained a unique molecular identifier, enabling accurate counting of TCR cDNA molecules. First-strand cDNA for TCR alpha and beta chains was synthesized from specific primers in the conserved constant-segment region. To control for contamination, each cDNA library was double barcoded with a SMART-Mk sample barcode plus Illumina barcodes. TruSeq adapter sequences, together with Illumina sample barcodes, were added in two successive PCR steps. TCR alpha and beta cDNA libraries were sequenced on the Illumina HiSeq platform with custom primers. Per the authors' processing: Raw reads were processed with MiGEC to extract unique molecular identifiers, and MiXCR was used to determine CDR3 positions. Recombination models were inferred per individual with the repgenHMM and IGoR tools using an EM algorithm. Shared clonotype analysis was performed with the tcR package in R, normalizing sharing by the product of cloneset sizes. Out-of-frame nonproductive sequences were analyzed to study raw recombination free of thymic and clonal selection effects. Starting from the raw public reads, TCRdb applied fastp trimming at Q25, assembled clones with MiXCR and retained in-frame beta chains. Each CDR3 protein gets just one entry, which takes the most common genes and DNA from the rows behind it. The V and J calls reflect TCRdb's pipeline rather than the authors' work. The sample profile shows 1.5 million to 2 million distinct CDR3 sequences; around 29% of them were found once. The top ten constitute approximately 0.25% of the sample.

The sample is drawn from a study of identical twins (dated by TCRdb to 2016 to 2017). For the wider study: To test whether fetal clonotypes persist, this study deep-sequenced TCR alpha and beta repertoires from monozygotic twins, from unrelated adults of various ages, and from cord blood. Replicate twin experiments were performed at different times using different library preparation protocols to rule out contamination. Results the study describes overall, beyond this receptor: Out-of-frame TCR alpha sequences shared between twins showed an excess of low generation-probability sequences compared with coincidental sharing between unrelated individuals. In monozygotic twins, out-of-frame TCR alpha sharing was systematically underestimated by recombination models, although the models agreed with sharing between unrelated individuals. Because the same donors could not be followed over many years, conclusions were based on cross-sectional statistical analysis. Zero-insertion analyses could be partly confounded by invariant T cells such as MAIT and iNKT, although diverse VJ usage argued against such confounding for most clonotypes. Fewer insertions were carried by abundant cord blood beta clonotypes; a weaker similar trend was observed in young adult naive repertoires, while no such trend was observed in memory repertoires. In beta out-of-frame sequences, excess twin sharing was weaker, because having fewer shared sequences lowered the signal-to-noise ratio.

The sample taken for sequencing was cord blood. The receptor comes from a newborn girl in good health.

The encoded CDR3 is CSAKTVNYGYTF. Here is the DNA: TGCAGTGCTAAGACAGTTAACTATGGCTACACCTTC. Here the chain combines TRBV20-1 and TRBJ1-2, and perhaps TRBD1 as D gene, on 5 matching bases. The trim is 4 bases for V and 1 base for J, with a gap of 7 bases between the germline ends. The CDR3 holds 12 amino acids from the cysteine to the phenylalanine. Only CDR3 DNA is held: 36 bases, read in frame from base 1. Sequences DFQATT (CDR1) and SNEGSKA (CDR2) are obtained from the germline V gene (reference sequence).